What follows is one T cell receptor (beta chain) and its context. Germline V gives CDR1 MNHEY, CDR2 SVGAGI. With 8 bases removed from V and 6 bases from J, the gap between germline ends came to 17 bases. This CDR3 has 15 amino acids. TCRdb's table, derived via immunoSEQ multiplex PCR, lists solely in-frame clones and lacks some. The sample has over 15,000 clones, about 80% seen once. The treatment denotes: randomized to nivolumab then ipilimumab (arm A) or the reverse (arm B). DNA-damaging chemotherapy had not been given to any patient beforehand. Sorted cells were live CD3+CD8+, lacking CD19 and CD56, from PBMCs. The data were obtained in a study of sequential checkpoint blockade in melanoma. Study-wide background: Patients were randomized 1:1 to nivolumab-then-ipilimumab or ipilimumab-then-nivolumab first-line. After both sequences, patients received maintenance nivolumab.

Specimen: CD8+ T cells sorted from blood (inferred from file names), collected from a patient given nivolumab and ipilimumab in sequence. The TCR sequence derives from a human donor with melanoma. The chain recombines TRBV6-5 with TRBJ1-6; D is perhaps TRBD1 (5 bases). The CDR3 here is CASSRGRDTNSPLHF. The CDR3 bases are TGTGCCAGCTCTCGAGGCAGGGATACTAATTCACCCCTCCACTTT.